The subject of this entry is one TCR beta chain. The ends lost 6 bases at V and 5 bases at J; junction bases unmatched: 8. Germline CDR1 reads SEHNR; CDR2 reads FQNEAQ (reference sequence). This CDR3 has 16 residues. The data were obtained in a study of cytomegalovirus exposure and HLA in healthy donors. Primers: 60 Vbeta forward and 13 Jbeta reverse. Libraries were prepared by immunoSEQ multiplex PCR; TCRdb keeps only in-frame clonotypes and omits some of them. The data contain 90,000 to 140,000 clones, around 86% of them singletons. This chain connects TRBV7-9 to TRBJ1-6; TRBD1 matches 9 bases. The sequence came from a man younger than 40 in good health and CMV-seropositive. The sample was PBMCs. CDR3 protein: CASRPTGGADNSPLHF. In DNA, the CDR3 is TGTGCCAGCAGGCCCACAGGGGGCGCAGATAATTCACCCCTCCACTTT.